Presented here are 5 T cell receptor beta chains from one specimen sequenced in a study of tumor-infiltrating lymphocytes in primary liver carcinoma. With roughly 540 ng total RNA as template and a constant-region primer, TCR beta cDNA was made. Employing slightly modified ARM-PCR, three nested multiplex PCR rounds were run, and these gave rise to the TCR beta libraries. Amplification in the first two PCR rounds was performed using TRBV1-TRBV30 forward primers and a C-beta reverse primer for around 11 cycles each. TCRdb analysed the multiplex PCR reads with MiXCR anew, one entry per CDR3 protein. The table lists under 45,000 distinct CDR3 sequences, roughly 80% of them singletons. Both RNA and DNA were isolated together from about 20-30 mg of bulk tissue that had not been sorted. The source material was liver tumor tissue from sampling region 4. Described subset: tumor region T4, right-lateral pole. All receptors come from a man aged 35 to 55 with primary liver carcinoma and hepatitis B virus infection.

In regard to this clonotype: One end of the junction fails to match germline, which may point to a read error. The CDR3 here is CASSAAGSSGSGLF. The CDR3 DNA reads as TGTGCCAGCAGCGCCGCCGGGTCTAGCGGGAGCGGACTCTTC. The chain is built from TRBV28 and TRBJ2-1, with TRBD2 matching over 10 bases. Germline assignment: CDR1 MDHEN and CDR2 SYDVKM. CDR3 length: 14 amino acids.

This clonotype was observed a few times. An end of the junction does not agree with germline; a read error may underlie this. V is TRBV12-3 or TRBV12-4 and J is TRBJ1-2; TRBD1 agrees at 11 bases. The CDR3 contains 13 residues. The CDR3, as DNA: TGTGCCAGTAGTTCCTGGGACAGGGGGAACTACACCTTC. This codes for CASSSWDRGNYTF.

In its sample, this clonotype was seen many times. The chain carries TRBV5-1 and TRBJ2-5; 9 bases map to TRBD2. Per the germline V gene, CDR1 is SGHRS and CDR2 is YFSETQ. The J segment lost 4 bases and the V segment lost 4 bases, leaving 11 bases of the junction unmatched. The CDR3 loop spans 16 amino acids. The CDR3 nucleotides read TGCGCCAGCAGCCTCAGACCCCTAGCGGGAATAGAGACCCAGTACTTC. It yields the protein CASSLRPLAGIETQYF.

This rearrangement joins TRBV4-1 to TRBJ1-5; TRBD1 matches at 9 bases. The J call is doubtful: the DNA matches TRBJ2-3 better. Germline V lookup: CDR1 MGHRA, CDR2 YSYEKL. The CDR3 loop spans 16 amino acids. CDR3 in amino acids: CASSPRTGDSNQPQYF. DNA of the CDR3: TGCGCCAGCAGCCCTCGGACAGGGGATAGCAATCAGCCCCAGTATTTT.

The chain couples TRBV2 to TRBJ2-7, with D maybe TRBD1 (5 bases). Per the germline V gene, CDR1 is SNHLY and CDR2 is FYNNEI. The CDR3 sequence is 14 residues long. The V end lost 10 bases, the J end lost 1 base, and 17 bases lay between the germline ends. In DNA, the CDR3 is TGTGCCAACATCCGACAGTACAGATCCTACGAGCAGTACTTC. It translates to CANIRQYRSYEQYF.